The TCR beta chain described here comes from a study of blood T cells in healthy people across ages. On the study more broadly: Template-switching capture recovered about one barcoded beta molecule per two T cells.

PCR was performed a second time for about 7 to 12 cycles using a sample-barcoded 5' primer and a J-beta primer mix. TCRdb analysed the 5' RACE reads with MiXCR anew, one entry per CDR3 protein. The sample contains some 640,000 distinct CDR3 sequences, around half of which appear only once. RNA extraction gave at least 5 micrograms of total RNA per sample. The CDR3 sequence is 14 residues long. Germline loops: CDR1 SQVTM, CDR2 ANQGSEA. General observations from the study: It was the long-lived donors that had more naive CD4+ cells and higher diversity than aged donors.

Remarks on this clonotype: The antigen is unknown. A single base separates this from a much larger clone, so it may be a read error.

Sequences were obtained from blood. The sequence came from a woman aged 60-70 years in good health. The rearrangement joins TRBV29-1 to TRBJ2-7; a possible D gene is TRBD1 (5 bases). The better agreement between TRBJ2-5 and the DNA end casts doubt on the J call. CDR3 loop: CSTLDSHGMETQYF. The CDR3, as DNA: TGCAGCACCCTCGACAGCCACGGCATGGAGACCCAGTACTTC.